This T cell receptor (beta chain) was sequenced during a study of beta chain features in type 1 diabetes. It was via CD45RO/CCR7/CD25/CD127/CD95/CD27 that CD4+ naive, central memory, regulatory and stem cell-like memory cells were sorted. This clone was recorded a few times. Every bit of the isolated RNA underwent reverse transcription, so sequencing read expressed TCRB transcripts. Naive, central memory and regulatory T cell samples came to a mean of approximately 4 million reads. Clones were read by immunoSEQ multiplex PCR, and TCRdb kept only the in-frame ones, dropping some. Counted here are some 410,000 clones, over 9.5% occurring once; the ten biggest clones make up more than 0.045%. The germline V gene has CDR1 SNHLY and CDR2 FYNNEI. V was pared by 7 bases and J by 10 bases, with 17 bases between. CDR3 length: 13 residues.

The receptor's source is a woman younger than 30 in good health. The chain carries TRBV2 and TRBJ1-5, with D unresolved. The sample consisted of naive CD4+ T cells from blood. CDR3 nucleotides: TGTGCCAGCACCCCGGCGGGGTTTAGCCCCCAGCATTTT. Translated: CASTPAGFSPQHF. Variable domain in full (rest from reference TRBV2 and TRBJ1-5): EPEVTQTPSHQVTQMGQEVILRCVPISNHLYFYWYRQILGQKVEFLVSFYNNEISEKSEIFDDQFSVERPDGSNFTLKIRSTKLEDSAMYFCASTPAGFSPQHFGDGTRLSIL.